The 26 T cell receptor beta chains below were found in one sample sequenced in a study of CD8 T cells in Susac syndrome. Random hexamers primed reverse transcription of roughly 0.5 to 1 ug RNA. MiXCR was run by TCRdb on the immunoSEQ multiplex PCR reads, yielding one entry per CDR3 protein. There are around 200,000 distinct CDR3 sequences in the sample; nearly 97% occur only once, and around 0.09% lies in the top ten. Sequencing was performed on CD4+ T cells from PBMCs. The receptors here all came from a human donor with multiple sclerosis.

J is TRBJ1-5 and V is TRBV7-6; no clear D gene. The V end was cut by 5 bases, the J end by 0 bases, with 14 bases between. Per the germline V gene, CDR1 is SGHVS and CDR2 is FNYEAQ. The CDR3 has 16 residues. The chain's CDR3 is CASSPHPDYSNQPQHF. CDR3 coding DNA: TGTGCCAGCAGCCCCCATCCAGATTATAGCAATCAGCCCCAGCATTTT.

The chain employs TRBV6-5 and TRBJ2-5; the D is unclear. Per the germline V gene, CDR1 is MNHEY and CDR2 is SVGAGI. There are 14 residues in the CDR3. Trimming removed 6 bases at V and 4 bases at J, with 15 bases between. DNA of the CDR3: TGTGCCAGCAGCCGACCCGCGTCGGGAGAGACCCAGTACTTC. Translating it yields CASSRPASGETQYF.

V gene TRBV6-5 combines with J gene TRBJ2-1; 11 bases are a match to TRBD2. Losses at the gene ends were 6 bases for V and 9 bases for J; bases not matched to a gene: 7. CDR3 length: 14 residues. The germline CDR1 and CDR2 sequences are MNHEY and SVGAGI. The CDR3 loop is CASSPFGLAGEQFF. The CDR3 DNA reads TGTGCCAGCAGCCCCTTTGGACTAGCGGGTGAGCAGTTCTTC.

This chain uses TRBV20-1 with TRBJ2-1, with D maybe TRBD1 (6 bases). CDR1 and CDR2 from the germline V gene are DFQATT and SNEGSKA (reference sequence). The CDR3 has 13 amino acids. V lost 5 bases and J lost 6, with 14 bases in between. In DNA, the CDR3 is TGCAGTGCTGCAGGGGTTCGAACCAATGAGCAGTTCTTC. Protein sequence: CSAAGVRTNEQFF.

The chain combines TRBV2 with TRBJ2-7, with D possibly TRBD2 on 5 matching bases. Per germline, CDR1 SNHLY and CDR2 FYNNEI. Trimming took off 0 bases at V and 3 bases at J, with 15 bases between the two ends. The CDR3 runs 16 residues. CDR3 nucleotide sequence: TGTGCCAGCAGTGAAGCGGAACTTCGAGGGTACTACGAGCAGTACTTC. Amino acid sequence: CASSEAELRGYYEQYF.

The chain uses TRBV27 and TRBJ1-2; D remains ambiguous. Trimming cost V 6 bases and J 1 base, with 12 bases left between them. CDR1 and CDR2 from the germline V gene are MNHEY and SMNVEV (reference sequence). There are 14 residues in the CDR3. CDR3 residues: CASRVSVGNYGYTF. The CDR3 DNA is TGTGCCAGCAGGGTATCGGTCGGTAACTATGGCTACACCTTC.

This clonotype appeared once. The chain uses TRBV7-9 and TRBJ2-5; no clear D gene. Trimming removed 4 bases at V and 6 bases at J, with 9 bases between. The CDR3 contains 12 residues. Germline V CDR1 and CDR2: SEHNR, FQNEAQ (reference sequence). The CDR3 protein is CASSYVGQTQYF. The CDR3 DNA reads as TGTGCCAGCAGCTACGTGGGTCAGACCCAGTACTTC.

The rearrangement uses TRBV12-3 or TRBV12-4 and TRBJ2-7, with D tentatively TRBD2 (6 bases). The CDR3 runs 13 residues. V was shortened by 3 bases and J by 4 bases, with 10 bases between the two germline ends. CDR3 region: CASSLEGPYEQYF. CDR3 sequence (DNA): TGTGCCAGCAGTTTGGAGGGGCCGTACGAGCAGTACTTC.

The rearrangement uses TRBV2 and TRBJ1-6, with D perhaps matching TRBD1 (5 bases). Germline CDR1 is SNHLY and CDR2 is FYNNEI. V lost 5 bases to trimming and J lost 8 bases, with 16 bases between them. This CDR3 is 15 amino acids long. The CDR3 loop is CASSPRDPRHSPLHF. DNA of the CDR3: TGTGCCAGCAGTCCGCGGGACCCCCGGCATTCACCCCTCCACTTT.

J is TRBJ2-3 and V is TRBV19; unclear D gene. CDR1 and CDR2 (germline): LNHDA, SQIVND (reference sequence). V dropped 6 bases and J dropped 7 bases, with 20 bases sitting between them. The CDR3 runs to 15 residues. DNA for the CDR3: TGTGCCAGTAGCCCCGCGCGGCAATTCGGGCATACGCAGTATTTT. This gives the protein CASSPARQFGHTQYF.

The V call is TRBV29-1, the J call TRBJ2-3, with D perhaps given as TRBD1 or TRBD2 (6 bases each). This CDR3 comprises 14 residues. Trimming shortened V by 8 bases and J by 3 bases, and 18 bases separated the two germline ends. CDR1 and CDR2 from the germline V gene are SQVTM and ANQGSEA. This chain's CDR3 is CSFQGKGGTDTQYF. CDR3 DNA: TGCAGCTTCCAGGGCAAAGGGGGGACAGATACGCAGTATTTT.

The J gene is TRBJ2-5, the V gene TRBV20-1, with 10 bases aligning to TRBD2. The CDR3 is 16 residues long. V dropped 3 bases and J dropped 2; count of bases not matched to a gene: 9. The V gene's germline CDR1 is DFQATT and CDR2 SNEGSKA (reference sequence). The CDR3 DNA is TGCAGTGCTAGTATTTTAGCGGGGGGCCGACAAGAGACCCAGTACTTC. Residues: CSASILAGGRQETQYF.

The gene calls are TRBV30 and TRBJ1-1, with D possibly TRBD1 on 5 matching bases. The CDR3 covers 13 residues. Trimming left V 2 bases short and J 5 bases short, with 12 bases between. CDR1 and CDR2 from the germline V gene are GTSNPN and SVGIG (reference sequence). CDR3 residues: CAWSTLGGTEAFF. In DNA form, the CDR3 reads TGTGCCTGGAGTACCCTCGGGGGAACTGAAGCTTTCTTT.

The chain carries TRBV30 and TRBJ2-7; D is uncertain. CDR1 and CDR2 (germline): GTSNPN, SVGIG (reference sequence). CDR3 length: 16 residues. V lost 0 bases and J 1 base, leaving 16 bases between the germline ends. CDR3 loop: CAWSVGSFDLSYEQYF. The CDR3 DNA sequence: TGTGCCTGGAGTGTAGGGTCCTTTGACCTGTCCTACGAGCAGTACTTC. The variable domain in full, completed from reference TRBV30 and TRBJ2-7, reads SQTIHQWPATLVQPVGSPLSLECTVEGTSNPNLYWYRQAAGRGLQLLFYSVGIGQISSEVPQNLSASRPQDRQFILSSKKLLLSDSGFYLCAWSVGSFDLSYEQYFGPGTRLTVT.

This clonotype was picked up one time. This chain links TRBV3-1 with TRBJ2-1, with 7 bases fitting TRBD1. Trimming removed 4 bases from V and 9 bases from J; junction bases left unmatched: 3. This CDR3 is built from 12 residues. Germline-derived CDR1 and CDR2 are LGHDT and YNNKEL (reference sequence). The CDR3, as DNA: TGTGCCAGCAGCCTTCGACAGGGTGAGCAGTTCTTC. Its translation is CASSLRQGEQFF.

The chain recombines TRBV2 with TRBJ1-5; 7 positions match TRBD1. This CDR3 region has 14 residues. The V and J ends lost 3 bases and 2 bases, in that order; junction bases with no gene match: 1. Germline V gene sequence: CDR1 SNHLY, CDR2 FYNNEI. CDR3 sequence: CASSDDRGNQPQHF. In nucleotides, the CDR3 is TGTGCCAGCAGTGATGACAGGGGCAATCAGCCCCAGCATTTT.

The chain links TRBV12-3 or TRBV12-4 to TRBJ2-5; no definite D call. The CDR3 covers 13 residues. The V gene lost 3 bases and the J gene lost 5 bases, with 10 bases spanning the gap. This CDR3 reads CASSFGLVETQYF. The CDR3 region has the DNA TGTGCCAGCAGTTTCGGGTTAGTGGAGACCCAGTACTTC.

The gene calls are TRBV11-2 and TRBJ2-1; D ambiguous. Germline lookup yields CDR1 SGHAT and CDR2 FQNNGV. The CDR3 consists of 14 residues. Between the trimmed V and J ends, which lost 2 bases and 4 bases, there was a span of 9 bases. The CDR3 region is CASSLNARYNEQFF. CDR3 nucleotides: TGTGCCAGCAGCTTAAATGCCAGATACAATGAGCAGTTCTTC. Full variable domain (outside the CDR3, taken from reference TRBV11-2 and TRBJ2-1): EAGVAQSPRYKIIEKRQSVAFWCNPISGHATLYWYQQILGQGPKLLIQFQNNGVVDDSQLPKDRFSAERLKGVDSTLKIQPAKLEDSAVYLCASSLNARYNEQFFGPGTRLTVL.

V and J are TRBV29-1 and TRBJ1-2; TRBD1 matches at 7 bases. CDR1 and CDR2 from the germline V gene are SQVTM and ANQGSEA. This CDR3 is built from 13 residues. Trimming removed 4 bases from V and 8 bases from J; junction bases left unmatched: 10. CDR3 residues: CSVAGSTGYGYTF. CDR3 DNA: TGCAGCGTTGCGGGATCGACAGGGTACGGCTACACCTTC.

This chain connects TRBV30 to TRBJ1-6, with D unclear. The CDR3 covers 13 residues. V was shortened by 0 bases and J by 5 bases, with 5 bases between the two germline ends. Per germline, CDR1 GTSNPN and CDR2 SVGIG (reference sequence). As DNA, the CDR3 is TGTGCCTGGAGTGTGGGTAATAATTCACCCCTCCACTTT. Protein sequence: CAWSVGNNSPLHF.

The CDR3 protein is CASSRLREEGEQFF. The CDR3 DNA reads TGTGCCAGCAGCCGCCTTAGGGAGGAGGGTGAGCAGTTCTTC. This chain uses TRBV6-6 with TRBJ2-1; tentative D call: TRBD2 (6 bases). Germline CDR1 reads MNHNY; CDR2 reads SVGAGI (reference sequence). The CDR3 is 14 residues long. V dropped 6 bases and J dropped 9 bases, with 18 bases sitting between them.

J is TRBJ1-5 and V is TRBV25-1, with 7 nucleotides matching TRBD1. In germline, CDR1 is MGHDK, CDR2 SYGVNS. The CDR3 contains 14 residues. With V trimmed by 6 bases and J by 6 bases, 8 bases remained unmatched. The CDR3 loop is CASSLTGSGQPQHF. DNA of the CDR3: TGTGCCAGCAGCCTGACAGGGTCGGGTCAGCCCCAGCATTTT.

This chain connects TRBV20-1 to TRBJ1-1, with unresolved D. The germline V and J ends were trimmed by 6 bases and 0 bases, with 11 bases remaining between them. Germline V gives CDR1 DFQATT, CDR2 SNEGSKA (reference sequence). This CDR3 has 13 amino acids. The CDR3 region has the DNA TGCAGTGCCTTAAGGGTGGTGAACACTGAAGCTTTCTTT. This encodes CSALRVVNTEAFF.

The V gene is TRBV12-5, the J gene TRBJ1-6; a weak D match, TRBD1 (6 bases). The CDR3 totals 16 residues. V was cut by 3 bases and J by 5 bases, with 14 bases left in between. Germline-derived CDR1 and CDR2 are LGHNT and FRNRAP. CDR3 amino acids: CASGLTPGTNNSPLHF. The CDR3 coding sequence is TGTGCTAGTGGTTTAACTCCAGGGACAAATAATTCACCCCTCCACTTT.

The V and J genes are TRBV7-7 and TRBJ2-5; D is perhaps TRBD2 (7 bases). V was trimmed by 5 bases and J by 5 bases, leaving 18 bases between them. Germline lookup yields CDR1 SSHAT and CDR2 FNYEAQ (reference sequence). This CDR3 contains 15 residues. CDR3 amino acids: CASSPPRGAEETQYF. CDR3 bases: TGTGCCAGCAGCCCCCCCCGGGGGGCCGAGGAGACCCAGTACTTC.

The chain carries TRBV4-2 and TRBJ2-1, with 9 bases lining up with TRBD2. Germline V gene lookup returns CDR1 LGHNA and CDR2 YNFKEQ. This CDR3 has 17 residues. V lost 0 bases and J lost 8; bases outside the gene matches: 11. CDR3 nucleotides: TGTGCCAGCAGCCAAGATTCCTCCCTGCGGGGGGGTGATGAGCAGTTCTTC. The encoded protein is CASSQDSSLRGGDEQFF.